The rows below give T cell receptor beta chains drawn from one sample of a study of T-cell memory formation after mild COVID-19. Each CDR3 protein is one row after TCRdb ran MiXCR on the 5' RACE reads. Here the sample spans 400,000 or so distinct CDR3 sequences, 15% to 20% being singletons. Sample: PBMCs or a T cell subset sorted from them (not recorded which). The source is an adult woman who had mild COVID-19 (a few samples of this study predate the infection). Cell type and time point are not known. CDR3s include the opening cysteine and the closing phenylalanine or tryptophan.

v_call cdr3_aa
TRBV5-1 CASNPGTLDGEQFF
TRBV10-2 CASSEGRRDQPQHF
TRBV9 CASSPGLVGEQYF
TRBV2 CASSELTGGKNIQYF
TRBV7-6 CASSTGLGSTDTQYF
TRBV19 CASSPAGVDGELFF
TRBV4-1 CASSQVGAGLLGNEQFF
TRBV29-1 CSDSSGDYGYTF
TRBV20-1 CSARDGPVSEPQHF
TRBV12-3/TRBV12-4 CASSFLSTTGSYEQYF
TRBV30 CAWSTTRTGANTEAFF
TRBV21-1 CASTPGRRDPYNEQFF
TRBV20-1 CSAVSGRKADTQYF
TRBV5-1 CASSLGVAGDYNEQFF
TRBV29-1 CSVEGTGLYQAGELFF
TRBV24-1 CATASNTGELFF
TRBV4-2 CASSQTADTQYF
TRBV30 CAWSGTASYEQYF